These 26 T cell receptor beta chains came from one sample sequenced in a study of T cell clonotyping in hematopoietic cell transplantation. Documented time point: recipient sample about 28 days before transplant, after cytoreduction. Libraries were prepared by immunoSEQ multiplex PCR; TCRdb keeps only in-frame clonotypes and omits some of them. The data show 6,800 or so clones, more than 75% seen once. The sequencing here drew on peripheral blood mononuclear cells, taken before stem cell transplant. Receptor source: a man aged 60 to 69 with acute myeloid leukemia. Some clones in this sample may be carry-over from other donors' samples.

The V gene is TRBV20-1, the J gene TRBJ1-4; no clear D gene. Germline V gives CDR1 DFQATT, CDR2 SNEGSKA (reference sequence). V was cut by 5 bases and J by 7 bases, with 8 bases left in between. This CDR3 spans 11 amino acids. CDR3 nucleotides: TGCAGTGCTGAAACGACTGAAAAACTGTTTTTT. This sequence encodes CSAETTEKLFF.

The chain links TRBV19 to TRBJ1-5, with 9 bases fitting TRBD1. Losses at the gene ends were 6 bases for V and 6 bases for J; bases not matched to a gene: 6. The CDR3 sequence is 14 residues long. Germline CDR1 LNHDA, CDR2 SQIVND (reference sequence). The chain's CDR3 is CASSQQGAGQPQHF. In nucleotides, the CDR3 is TGTGCCAGTAGCCAACAGGGGGCAGGTCAGCCCCAGCATTTT.

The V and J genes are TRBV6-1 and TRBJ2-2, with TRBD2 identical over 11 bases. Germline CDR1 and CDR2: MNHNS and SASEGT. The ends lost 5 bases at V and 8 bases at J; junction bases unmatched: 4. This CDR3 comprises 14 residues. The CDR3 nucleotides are TGTGCCAGCAGTCTCCTAGCGGGGGGAGGGGAGCTGTTTTTT. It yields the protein CASSLLAGGGELFF.

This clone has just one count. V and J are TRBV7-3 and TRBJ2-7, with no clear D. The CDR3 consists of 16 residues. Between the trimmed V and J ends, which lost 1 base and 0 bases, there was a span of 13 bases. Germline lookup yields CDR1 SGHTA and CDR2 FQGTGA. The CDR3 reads CASSLRGGPGSYEQYF. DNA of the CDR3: TGTGCCAGCAGCTTAAGAGGCGGACCCGGCTCCTACGAGCAGTACTTC.

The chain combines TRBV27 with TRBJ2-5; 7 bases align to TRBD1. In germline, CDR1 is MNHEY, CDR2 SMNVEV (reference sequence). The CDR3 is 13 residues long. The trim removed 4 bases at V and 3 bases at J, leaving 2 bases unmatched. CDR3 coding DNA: TGTGCCAGCAGTTGGGACAGAGAAGAGACCCAGTACTTC. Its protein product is CASSWDREETQYF.

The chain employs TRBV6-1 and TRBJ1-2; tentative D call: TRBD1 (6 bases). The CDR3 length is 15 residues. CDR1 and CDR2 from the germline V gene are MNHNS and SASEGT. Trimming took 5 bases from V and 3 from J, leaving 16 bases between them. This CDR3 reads CASSLQGLLDYGYTF. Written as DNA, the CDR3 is TGTGCCAGCAGTTTACAGGGTCTACTCGACTATGGCTACACCTTC.

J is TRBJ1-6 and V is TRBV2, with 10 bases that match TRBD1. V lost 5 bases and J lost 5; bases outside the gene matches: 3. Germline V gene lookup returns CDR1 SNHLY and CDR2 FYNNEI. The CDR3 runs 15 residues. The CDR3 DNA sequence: TGTGCCAGCAGTCAAGGACAGGGGGATAATTCACCCCTCCACTTT. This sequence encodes CASSQGQGDNSPLHF.

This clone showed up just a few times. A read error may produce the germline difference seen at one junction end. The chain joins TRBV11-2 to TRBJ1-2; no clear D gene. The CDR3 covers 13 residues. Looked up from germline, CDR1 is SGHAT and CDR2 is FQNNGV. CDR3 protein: CASSLASAYGYTF. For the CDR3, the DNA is TGTGCCAGCAGTTTAGCTTCGGCCTATGGCTACACCTTC.

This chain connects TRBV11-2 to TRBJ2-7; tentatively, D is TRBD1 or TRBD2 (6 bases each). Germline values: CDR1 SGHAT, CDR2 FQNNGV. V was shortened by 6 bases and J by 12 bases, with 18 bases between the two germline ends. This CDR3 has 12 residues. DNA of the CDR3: TGTGCCAGCAGGGGACAAGACCTGGGGGGGTACTTC. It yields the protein CASRGQDLGGYF.

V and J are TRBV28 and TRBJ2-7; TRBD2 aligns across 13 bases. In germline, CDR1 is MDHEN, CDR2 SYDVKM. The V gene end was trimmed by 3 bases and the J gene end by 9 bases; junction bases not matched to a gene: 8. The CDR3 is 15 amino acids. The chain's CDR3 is CASSFALAGGSGQYF. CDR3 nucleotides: TGTGCCAGCAGTTTTGCACTAGCGGGAGGGAGTGGGCAGTACTTC.

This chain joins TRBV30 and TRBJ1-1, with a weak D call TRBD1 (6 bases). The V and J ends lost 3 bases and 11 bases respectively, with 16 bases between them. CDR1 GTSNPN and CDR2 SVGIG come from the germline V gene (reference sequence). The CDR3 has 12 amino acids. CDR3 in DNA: TGTGCCTGGAGGGGTACAGGGTTCGAGGCTTTCTTT. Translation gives CAWRGTGFEAFF.

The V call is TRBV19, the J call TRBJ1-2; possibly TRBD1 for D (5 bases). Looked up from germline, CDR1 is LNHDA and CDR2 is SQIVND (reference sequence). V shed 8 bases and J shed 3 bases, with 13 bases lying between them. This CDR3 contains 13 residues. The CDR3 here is CASGSGTDYGYTF. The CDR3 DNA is TGTGCCAGTGGGTCCGGGACGGACTATGGCTACACCTTC.

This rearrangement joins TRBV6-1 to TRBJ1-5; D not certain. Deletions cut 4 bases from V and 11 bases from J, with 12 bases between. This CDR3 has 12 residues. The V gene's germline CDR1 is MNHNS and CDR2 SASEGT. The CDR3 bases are TGTGCCAGCAGTGTTAGTAGGGAGACCCAGCATTTT. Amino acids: CASSVSRETQHF.

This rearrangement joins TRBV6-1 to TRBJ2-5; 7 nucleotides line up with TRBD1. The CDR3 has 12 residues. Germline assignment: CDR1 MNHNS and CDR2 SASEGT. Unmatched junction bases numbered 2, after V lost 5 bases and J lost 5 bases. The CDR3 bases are TGTGCCAGCAGTAGGGGACAGGAGACCCAGTACTTC. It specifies CASSRGQETQYF.

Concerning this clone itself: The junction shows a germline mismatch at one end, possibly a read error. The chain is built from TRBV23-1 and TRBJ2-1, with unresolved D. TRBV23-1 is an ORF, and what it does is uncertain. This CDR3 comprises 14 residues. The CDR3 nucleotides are TGCGCCAGCAGTCATAGAGGTGGCTACAGTGAGCAGTTCTTC. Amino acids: CASSHRGGYSEQFF.

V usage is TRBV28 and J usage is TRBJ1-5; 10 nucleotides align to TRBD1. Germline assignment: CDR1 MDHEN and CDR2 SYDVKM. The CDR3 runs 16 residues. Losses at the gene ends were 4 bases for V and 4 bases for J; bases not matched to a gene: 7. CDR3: CASSSGTGVGNQPQHF. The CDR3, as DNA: TGTGCCAGCAGTTCAGGGACAGGGGTCGGGAATCAGCCCCAGCATTTT.

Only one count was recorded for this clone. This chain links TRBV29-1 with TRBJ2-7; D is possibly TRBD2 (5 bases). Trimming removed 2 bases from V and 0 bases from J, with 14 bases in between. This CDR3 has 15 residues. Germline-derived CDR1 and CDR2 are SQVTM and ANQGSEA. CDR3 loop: CSVETGLTGSYEQYF. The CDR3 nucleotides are TGCAGCGTTGAAACCGGACTTACTGGCTCCTACGAGCAGTACTTC.

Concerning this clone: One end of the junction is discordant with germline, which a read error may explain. CDR3 nucleotides: TGTGTCAGCAGCTTATCCAACACCGAGCAGTACTTC. This translates into CVSSLSNTEQYF. The rearrangement uses TRBV7-8 and TRBJ2-7; no definite D call. CDR3 length: 12 residues. The germline gives CDR1 SGHVS, CDR2 FQNEAQ. Using reference TRBV7-8 and TRBJ2-7 for the parts outside the CDR3, the full variable domain is GAGVSQSPRYKVAKRGQDVALRCDPISGHVSLFWYQQALGQGPEFLTYFQNEAQLDKSGLPSDRFFAERPEGSVSTLKIQRTQQEDSAVYLCVSSLSNTEQYFGPGTRLTVT.

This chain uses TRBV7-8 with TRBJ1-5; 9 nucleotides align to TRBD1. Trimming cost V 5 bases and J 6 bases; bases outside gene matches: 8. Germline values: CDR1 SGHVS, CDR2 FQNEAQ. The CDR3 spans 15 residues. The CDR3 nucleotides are TGTGCCAGCAGCCGACAGGGGGGAATAGGTCAGCCCCAGCATTTT. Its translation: CASSRQGGIGQPQHF.

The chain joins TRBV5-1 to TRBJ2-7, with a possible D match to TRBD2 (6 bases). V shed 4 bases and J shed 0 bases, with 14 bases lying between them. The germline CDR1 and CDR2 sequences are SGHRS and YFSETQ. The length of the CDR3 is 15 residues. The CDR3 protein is CASSPQAGTSYEQYF. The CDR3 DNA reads TGCGCCAGCAGCCCTCAGGCGGGGACCTCCTACGAGCAGTACTTC.

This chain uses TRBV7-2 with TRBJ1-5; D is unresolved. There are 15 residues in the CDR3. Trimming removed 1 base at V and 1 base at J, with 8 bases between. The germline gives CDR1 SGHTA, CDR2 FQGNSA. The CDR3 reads CASSLEALSNQPQHF. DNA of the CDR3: TGTGCCAGCAGCTTAGAGGCACTGAGCAATCAGCCCCAGCATTTT.

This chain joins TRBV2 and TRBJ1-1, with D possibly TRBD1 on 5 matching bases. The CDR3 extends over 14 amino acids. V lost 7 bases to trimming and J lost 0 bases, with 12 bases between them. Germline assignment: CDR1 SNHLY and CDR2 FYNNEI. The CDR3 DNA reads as TGTGCCAGCACCTCCCAGGGCATGAACACTGAAGCTTTCTTT. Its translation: CASTSQGMNTEAFF.

The CDR3: CASSFHDRGEQYF. As DNA, the CDR3 is TGTGCCAGCAGTTTCCACGACAGGGGCGAGCAGTACTTC. The chain recombines TRBV28 with TRBJ2-7, with 8 bases fitting TRBD1. The germline gives CDR1 MDHEN, CDR2 SYDVKM. After removal of 3 bases from V and 6 bases from J, the junction contained 4 bases not matched to a gene. CDR3 length equals 13 residues.

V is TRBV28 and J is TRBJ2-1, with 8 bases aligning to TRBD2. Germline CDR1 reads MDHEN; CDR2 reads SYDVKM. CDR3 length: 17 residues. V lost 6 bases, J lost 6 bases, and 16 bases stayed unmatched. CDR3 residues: CASRLIQGAGDGNEQFF. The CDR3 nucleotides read TGTGCCAGCAGACTTATCCAGGGAGCGGGGGACGGCAATGAGCAGTTCTTC.

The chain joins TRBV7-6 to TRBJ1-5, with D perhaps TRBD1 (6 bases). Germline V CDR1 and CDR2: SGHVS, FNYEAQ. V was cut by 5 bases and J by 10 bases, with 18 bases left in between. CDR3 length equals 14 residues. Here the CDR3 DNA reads TGTGCCAGCAGCCTCGTGGGGGGCGTAGGTCCCCAGCATTTT. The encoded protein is CASSLVGGVGPQHF.

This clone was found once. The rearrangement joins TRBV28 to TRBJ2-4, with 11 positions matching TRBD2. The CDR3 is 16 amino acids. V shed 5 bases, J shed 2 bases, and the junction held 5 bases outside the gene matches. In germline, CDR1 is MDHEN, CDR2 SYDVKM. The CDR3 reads CASSPSGGSSKNIQYF. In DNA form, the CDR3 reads TGTGCCAGCAGTCCTAGCGGGGGGAGTTCCAAAAACATTCAGTACTTC.